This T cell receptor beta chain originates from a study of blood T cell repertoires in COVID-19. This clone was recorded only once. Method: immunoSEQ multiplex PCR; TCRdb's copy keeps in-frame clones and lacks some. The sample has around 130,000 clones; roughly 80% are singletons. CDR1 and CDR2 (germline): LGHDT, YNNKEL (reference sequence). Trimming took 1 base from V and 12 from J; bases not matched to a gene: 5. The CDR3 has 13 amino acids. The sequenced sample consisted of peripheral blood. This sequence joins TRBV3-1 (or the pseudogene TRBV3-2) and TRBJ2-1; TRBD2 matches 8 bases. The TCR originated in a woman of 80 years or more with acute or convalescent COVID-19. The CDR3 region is CASSQGREAGQFF. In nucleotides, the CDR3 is TGTGCCAGCAGCCAAGGGCGGGAGGCGGGGCAGTTCTTC.